The 30 T cell receptor beta chains below all came from one sample that was sequenced in a study of identical twins. TCRdb re-analysed the 5' RACE reads in MiXCR, keeping a single row per CDR3 protein. Seen here are around 100,000 distinct CDR3 sequences, under 6.5% observed once, and the top ten hold over 9.5%. The sequenced material came from memory T cells sorted from blood. These receptors were taken from a woman aged 45-65 years in good health.

Many counts were recorded for this clonotype. The chain couples TRBV5-6 to TRBJ1-3; no definite D call. The CDR3 is made up of 17 amino acids. Between the trimmed V and J ends, which lost 4 bases and 0 bases, there was a span of 17 bases. Germline V CDR1 and CDR2: SGHDT, YYEEEE. The CDR3 sequence: CASSLFNTVVSGNTIYF. The DNA for the CDR3 is TGTGCCAGCAGCCTATTTAACACAGTCGTCTCTGGAAACACCATATATTTT.

In this sample, this clonotype turned up many times. The V and J genes are TRBV5-1 and TRBJ2-3; 11 bases line up with TRBD2. Per germline, CDR1 SGHRS and CDR2 YFSETQ. Losses at the gene ends were 3 bases for V and 3 bases for J; bases not matched to a gene: 3. The length of the CDR3 is 15 residues. The CDR3 DNA is TGCGCCAGCAGCTCGGGACTAGCGGAGACAGATACGCAGTATTTT. Protein sequence: CASSSGLAETDTQYF.

This clonotype was seen at least ten times. The rearrangement joins TRBV20-1 to TRBJ2-5; 8 bases are shared with TRBD2. The CDR3 is 14 residues long. The germline V gene encodes CDR1 DFQATT and CDR2 SNEGSKA (reference sequence). V lost 4 bases, J lost 3 bases, and 7 bases stayed unmatched. CDR3 amino acids: CSANLIAGKETQYF. In nucleotides, the CDR3 is TGCAGTGCTAATCTTATAGCGGGAAAAGAGACCCAGTACTTC.

This chain uses TRBV3-1 with TRBJ2-3, with 10 nucleotides matching TRBD1. The V and J ends lost 4 bases and 4 bases, in that order; junction bases with no gene match: 5. CDR3 length: 15 residues. Germline V gene data show CDR1 as LGHDT and CDR2 as YNNKEL (reference sequence). The DNA of the CDR3 is TGTGCCAGCAGCCGGCCGGGACAGGGGCCAGATACGCAGTATTTT. It encodes CASSRPGQGPDTQYF.

This clonotype was found many times. The chain uses TRBV7-3 and TRBJ2-3; 9 positions match TRBD2. This CDR3 region has 15 residues. J was trimmed by 2 bases and V by 5 bases; bases with no gene match: 5. The germline V gene has CDR1 SGHTA and CDR2 FQGTGA. The CDR3 coding sequence is TGTGCCAGCAGCGCCACTAGCGGGTTCACAGATACGCAGTATTTT. Translating it yields CASSATSGFTDTQYF.

In this sample, this clonotype turned up many times. CDR3 loop: CASSYLRDTGGNEKLFF. As DNA, the CDR3 is TGTGCCAGCAGTTACTTACGAGATACAGGGGGGAATGAAAAACTGTTTTTT. The V call is TRBV6-5, the J call TRBJ1-4, with 8 bases identical to TRBD1. Germline CDR1 and CDR2: MNHEY and SVGAGI. Unmatched junction bases numbered 9, after V lost 1 base and J lost 5 bases. The CDR3 is 17 amino acids.

This clonotype was counted ten times or more. The chain recombines TRBV30 with TRBJ1-5, with D uncertain. Germline-derived CDR1 and CDR2 are GTSNPN and SVGIG (reference sequence). Trimming left V 5 bases short and J 6 bases short, with 14 bases between. CDR3 length: 13 residues. The CDR3 nucleotides are TGTGCCTGGGGTACCGCCGCGGGTCAGCCCCAGCATTTT. Translated: CAWGTAAGQPQHF.

In its sample, this clonotype was seen many times. The germline gene is not matched at one end of the junction; a read error may be the cause. The chain links TRBV11-2 to TRBJ2-3; D possibly corresponds to TRBD1 (5 bases). Germline CDR1 SGHAT, CDR2 FQNNGV. The CDR3 runs to 13 residues. The CDR3 nucleotides read TGTGCCAGCAGCTTAGATGTTGGACCCCAAGGGGATTTT. Protein product: CASSLDVGPQGDF. Combining the CDR3 with reference TRBV11-2 and TRBJ2-3 gives the whole variable domain EAGVAQSPRYKIIEKRQSVAFWCNPISGHATLYWYQQILGQGPKLLIQFQNNGVVDDSQLPKDRFSAERLKGVDSTLKIQPAKLEDSAVYLCASSLDVGPQGDFGPGTRLTVL.

This clonotype was seen at least ten times. The chain is built from TRBV29-1 and TRBJ1-4; D is ambiguous. Germline V lookup: CDR1 SQVTM, CDR2 ANQGSEA. Trimming shortened V by 7 bases and J by 5 bases, and 8 bases separated the two germline ends. CDR3 length: 11 amino acids. Written as DNA, the CDR3 is TGCAGCGCGGGGTGGAATGAAAAACTGTTTTTT. It specifies CSAGWNEKLFF. Full variable domain (missing parts from reference TRBV29-1 and TRBJ1-4): SAVISQKPSRDICQRGTSLTIQCQVDSQVTMMFWYRQQPGQSLTLIATANQGSEATYESGFVIDKFPISRPNLTFSTLTVSNMSPEDSSIYLCSAGWNEKLFFGSGTQLSVL.

The genes are TRBV13 and TRBJ2-7; 7 bases fit TRBD1. Trimming took 6 bases from V and 3 from J; bases not matched to a gene: 5. From germline, CDR1 is PRHDT and CDR2 FYEKMQ (reference sequence). The CDR3 consists of 13 residues. The CDR3 loop reads CASRPPGGYEQYV. The CDR3 region has the DNA TGTGCCAGCAGGCCCCCAGGGGGCTACGAGCAGTACGTC.

The gene calls are TRBV19 and TRBJ2-1; D is unresolved. Germline values: CDR1 LNHDA, CDR2 SQIVND (reference sequence). The V end lost 1 base, the J end lost 6 bases, and 7 bases lay between the germline ends. This CDR3 is built from 13 residues. The DNA of the CDR3 is TGTGCCAGTAGTATAGGACAAGTCAATGAGCAGTTCTTC. Translated: CASSIGQVNEQFF.

The chain uses TRBV5-1 and TRBJ2-2; a possible D gene is TRBD1 (6 bases). V lost 4 bases to trimming and J lost 3 bases, with 10 bases between them. Germline lookup yields CDR1 SGHRS and CDR2 YFSETQ. This CDR3 is 14 amino acids long. CDR3 sequence (DNA): TGCGCCAGCAGCACGACAGGTGACACCGGGGAGCTGTTTTTT. This codes for CASSTTGDTGELFF.

The rearrangement joins TRBV23-1 to TRBJ2-7; possibly TRBD1 for D (5 bases). TRBV23-1 is noted as an ORF with a role that remains uncertain. The V gene lost 7 bases and the J gene lost 3 bases, with 28 bases spanning the gap. The length of the CDR3 is 18 residues. The DNA for the CDR3 is TGCGCCAGCATCTCCCCGCACCGACAGCGAAAGCCCTTCTACGAGCAGTACGTC. Protein product: CASISPHRQRKPFYEQYV.

This clonotype was detected ten times or more. V is TRBV12-3 or TRBV12-4 and J is TRBJ2-3, with TRBD1 identical over 10 bases. This CDR3 comprises 15 residues. V shed 2 bases and J 3 bases; nucleotides not matched to a gene: 2. This CDR3 is CASSLRQGATDTQYF. The DNA of the CDR3 is TGTGCCAGCAGTTTACGACAGGGGGCAACAGATACGCAGTATTTT.

This clonotype was recorded at least ten times. This chain links TRBV6-5 with TRBJ2-1; unclear D gene. V lost 4 bases and J 0 bases, leaving 13 bases between the germline ends. This CDR3 has 16 residues. Germline V gene sequence: CDR1 MNHEY, CDR2 SVGAGI. The CDR3 sequence: CASSWSKKVSYNEQFF. The DNA for the CDR3 is TGTGCCAGCAGTTGGAGTAAGAAGGTCTCCTACAATGAGCAGTTCTTC.

This clonotype was picked up many times. V gene TRBV5-1 combines with J gene TRBJ1-2; D unclear. The CDR3 spans 13 residues. The ends were cut back, 2 bases at V and 8 bases at J, with 13 bases in the middle. Germline V lookup: CDR1 SGHRS, CDR2 YFSETQ. CDR3 sequence: CASSLRTSGGYTF. The CDR3 nucleotides read TGCGCCAGCAGCTTAAGGACCTCGGGAGGCTACACCTTC.

This clonotype was seen ten or more times. The rearrangement links TRBV5-1 to TRBJ1-2; D gene ambiguous. Germline CDR1 SGHRS, CDR2 YFSETQ. V lost 0 bases to trimming and J lost 3 bases, with 12 bases between them. The CDR3 contains 15 residues. CDR3 residues: CASSLDAGWDYGYTF. The CDR3 DNA reads as TGCGCCAGCAGCTTGGATGCGGGGTGGGACTATGGCTACACCTTC.

This clonotype was recorded a few times. The chain carries TRBV24-1 and TRBJ1-1; D is uncertain. Between the trimmed V and J ends, which lost 3 bases and 3 bases, there was a span of 13 bases. CDR3 size: 15 residues. Germline CDR1 and CDR2: KGHDR and SFDVKD. The CDR3 DNA follows: TGTGCCACCAGTGATGGGTCGGGATTGGACACTGAAGCTTTCTTT. Protein product: CATSDGSGLDTEAFF.

This clonotype was picked up many times. The chain employs TRBV12-3 or TRBV12-4 and TRBJ1-1, with D unclear. The CDR3 covers 13 residues. Trimming shortened V by 2 bases and J by 4 bases, and 8 bases separated the two germline ends. The CDR3 here is CASSLNRGTEAFF. The CDR3 DNA reads as TGTGCCAGCAGTTTAAATAGAGGCACTGAAGCTTTCTTT.

This clonotype was observed at least ten times. The J gene is TRBJ2-3, the V gene TRBV5-1; 8 bases are shared with TRBD2. The CDR3 totals 15 residues. In germline, CDR1 is SGHRS, CDR2 YFSETQ. The J segment lost 0 bases and the V segment lost 2 bases, leaving 2 bases of the junction unmatched. This CDR3 is CASSLTSGSTDTQYF. The CDR3 nucleotides are TGCGCCAGCAGCTTAACTAGCGGTAGCACAGATACGCAGTATTTT.

In its sample, this clonotype was seen many times. The rearrangement links TRBV12-3 or TRBV12-4 to TRBJ2-4, with D possibly being TRBD1 or TRBD2 (5 bases each). V was shortened by 5 bases and J by 2 bases, with 10 bases between the two germline ends. The CDR3 length is 14 residues. The CDR3 DNA is TGTGCCAGCAGTCGATGGGGGTCCAAAAACATTCAGTACTTC. Translated: CASSRWGSKNIQYF.

The chain links TRBV5-5 to TRBJ1-1; no clear D. This CDR3 is 19 amino acids long. CDR1 is SGHKS and CDR2 is YYEKEE in the germline V gene (reference sequence). The V gene lost 0 bases and the J gene lost 0 bases, with 21 bases spanning the gap. The CDR3 DNA sequence: TGTGCCAGCAGCTTGGCCTCGGGCCACTCAAGCTTAATGAACACTGAAGCTTTCTTT. Residues: CASSLASGHSSLMNTEAFF.

This clonotype was found many times. For the CDR3, the DNA is TGTGCCAGCAGTCCCTCACTTCTGAGCTCTGGAAACACCATATATTTT. Translating gives CASSPSLLSSGNTIYF. V usage is TRBV7-2 and J usage is TRBJ1-3; D is ambiguous. Trimming removed 6 bases at V and 0 bases at J, with 15 bases between. This CDR3 has 16 residues. Germline V gene lookup returns CDR1 SGHTA and CDR2 FQGNSA.

Concerning this clonotype itself: A read error may be the cause here, since a much bigger clone is one base away. The chain joins TRBV7-2 to TRBJ2-1, with TRBD2 matching over 15 bases. This CDR3 region has 18 residues. Germline-derived CDR1 and CDR2 are SGHTA and FQGNSA. Here the CDR3 reads CASRSGLAGGLSYNEQSF. The CDR3 nucleotides are TGTGCCAGCAGGTCGGGACTAGCGGGAGGCCTCTCCTACAATGAGCAGTCCTTC.

This clonotype was recorded many times. The V and J genes are TRBV28 and TRBJ1-5, with TRBD1 as a possible D gene (6 bases). This CDR3 contains 15 residues. Germline-derived CDR1 and CDR2 are MDHEN and SYDVKM. V was cut by 4 bases and J by 6 bases, with 16 bases left in between. CDR3 sequence: CASSYQIQGTQPQHF. The CDR3 DNA reads as TGTGCCAGCAGTTATCAAATACAGGGCACTCAGCCCCAGCATTTT.

This clonotype has a count of ten or more. V usage is TRBV24-1 and J usage is TRBJ2-1; TRBD1 matches at 9 bases. After removal of 6 bases from V and 2 bases from J, the junction contained 13 bases not matched to a gene. The CDR3 sequence is 18 residues long. The germline gives CDR1 KGHDR, CDR2 SFDVKD. This CDR3 reads CATSQTIGTGLTYNEQFF. The CDR3 DNA follows: TGTGCCACCAGTCAGACAATCGGGACAGGGCTAACCTACAATGAGCAGTTCTTC.

The chain has TRBV6-1 and TRBJ2-1; D unclear. Germline values: CDR1 MNHNS, CDR2 SASEGT. Between the trimmed V and J ends, which lost 5 bases and 5 bases, there was a span of 7 bases. The CDR3 runs 12 residues. CDR3: CASSPQNNEQFF. CDR3 DNA: TGTGCCAGCAGTCCTCAAAACAATGAGCAGTTCTTC.

This clonotype was seen repeatedly, ten times or more. The rearrangement uses TRBV5-1 and TRBJ2-1, with 9 bases that match TRBD1. The V and J ends lost 2 bases and 15 bases, in that order; junction bases with no gene match: 15. Germline-derived CDR1 and CDR2 are SGHRS and YFSETQ. There are 15 residues in the CDR3. This chain's CDR3 is CASSLTGTGKRAVFF. Here the CDR3 DNA reads TGCGCCAGCAGCTTAACCGGGACAGGGAAAAGGGCGGTGTTCTTC.

The sample holds a few counts of this clonotype. The chain employs TRBV23-1 and TRBJ2-1; D is possibly TRBD1 or TRBD2 (6 bases each). TRBV23-1 is treated as an ORF (open reading frame) with a function not yet certain. V lost 4 bases and J 7 bases, leaving 14 bases between the germline ends. The CDR3 totals 14 residues. CDR3 in amino acids: CASSLPRGGNEQFF. The CDR3 DNA sequence: TGCGCCAGCAGTCTCCCCAGAGGGGGGAATGAGCAGTTCTTC.

The chain links TRBV7-9 to TRBJ2-5, with unresolved D. The CDR3 loop spans 15 amino acids. Trimming removed 5 bases from V and 2 bases from J, with 15 bases in between. The germline CDR1 and CDR2 sequences are SEHNR and FQNEAQ (reference sequence). CDR3 sequence: CASSMARGPQETQYF. The CDR3 bases are TGTGCCAGCAGCATGGCGCGAGGCCCTCAAGAGACCCAGTACTTC.